Shown below are 10 T cell receptor beta chains from a single sample sequenced in a study of tumour-infiltrating T cells in Burkitt lymphoma. Libraries were prepared by immunoSEQ multiplex PCR; TCRdb keeps only in-frame clonotypes and omits some of them. This table holds 46,000 or so clones, around 29% found once. The sample comprised tumor tissue. Source of these receptors: a human donor with Burkitt lymphoma.

The table lists this clone with a few counts. The chain employs TRBV5-1 and TRBJ2-2, with 9 positions matching TRBD1. The V gene end was trimmed by 1 base and the J gene end by 6 bases; junction bases not matched to a gene: 4. Germline V gene lookup returns CDR1 SGHRS and CDR2 YFSETQ. The CDR3 is 15 amino acids. CDR3 residues: CASSLRTGAPGELFF. The CDR3 DNA reads TGCGCCAGCAGCTTGAGGACAGGGGCTCCCGGGGAGCTGTTTTTT.

This clone was seen only a few times. V and J are TRBV5-4 and TRBJ2-7; D is ambiguous. The germline gives CDR1 SGHNT, CDR2 YYREEE (reference sequence). The CDR3 totals 15 residues. The ends were cut back, 4 bases at V and 6 bases at J, with 20 bases in the middle. CDR3 nucleotides: TGTGCCAGCAGCGACGGACGCGACCTAGTCCTCGAGCAGTACTTC. This encodes CASSDGRDLVLEQYF. Full variable domain (outside the CDR3, taken from reference TRBV5-4 and TRBJ2-7): ETGVTQSPTHLIKTRGQQVTLRCSSQSGHNTVSWYQQALGQGPQFIFQYYREEENGRGNFPPRFSGLQFPNYSSELNVNALELDDSALYLCASSDGRDLVLEQYFGPGTRLTVT.

This clone was observed a few times. CDR3 in DNA: TGTGCCAGCAGTTCTGACCCAGGGACTGAAGCTTTCTTT. It codes for CASSSDPGTEAFF. The chain couples TRBV6-5 to TRBJ1-1; D possibly corresponds to TRBD1 (5 bases). Germline lookup yields CDR1 MNHEY and CDR2 SVGAGI. The length of the CDR3 is 13 residues. V dropped 4 bases and J dropped 5 bases, with 11 bases sitting between them.

This sequence joins TRBV18 and TRBJ1-1; D ambiguous. Between the trimmed V and J ends, which lost 4 bases and 7 bases, there was a span of 10 bases. The CDR3 has 12 amino acids. Germline CDR1 and CDR2: KGHSH and LQKENI. As DNA, the CDR3 is TGTGCCAGCTCACTCCTACGGGGTGAAGCTTTCTTT. Protein product: CASSLLRGEAFF.

The chain recombines TRBV7-2 with TRBJ2-7; D assignment may be TRBD1 or TRBD2 (5 bases each). Germline V lookup: CDR1 SGHTA, CDR2 FQGNSA. The CDR3 length is 12 residues. Trimming pared 5 bases from V and 7 bases from J, leaving 12 bases between. The CDR3 loop reads CASSLGTGEQYF. CDR3 nucleotide sequence: TGTGCCAGCAGCCTCGGGACCGGGGAGCAGTACTTC.

CDR3 nucleotide sequence: TGCGCCAGCAGCTTGACCGGGACTAGCGGGAATGAGCAGTTCTTC. It yields the protein CASSLTGTSGNEQFF. This chain connects TRBV5-1 to TRBJ2-1, with 12 bases lining up with TRBD2. This CDR3 contains 15 residues. The germline gives CDR1 SGHRS, CDR2 YFSETQ. J was trimmed by 7 bases and V by 1 base; bases with no gene match: 3.

The chain carries TRBV29-1 and TRBJ1-4; 7 bases map to TRBD1. V shed 5 bases, J shed 4 bases, and the junction held 1 base outside the gene matches. CDR1 and CDR2 (germline): SQVTM, ANQGSEA. The CDR3 has 12 residues. The chain's CDR3 is CSVQGGNEKLFF. The CDR3 DNA reads as TGCAGCGTTCAGGGGGGTAATGAAAAACTGTTTTTT.

The chain couples TRBV11-2 to TRBJ2-1; 7 bases fit TRBD2. Germline assignment: CDR1 SGHAT and CDR2 FQNNGV. Trimming at V came to 0 bases and at J to 3 bases, leaving 2 bases not matched to a gene. This CDR3 has 15 residues. The CDR3 bases are TGTGCCAGCAGCTTAGAGGGGGGGGGCTACAATGAGCAGTTCTTC. Its protein product is CASSLEGGGYNEQFF.

The chain carries TRBV15 and TRBJ2-7; a possible D gene is TRBD1 (6 bases). Germline V lookup: CDR1 LNHNV, CDR2 YYDKDF (reference sequence). The CDR3 has 12 residues. V gave up 6 bases and J gave up 7 bases, with 13 bases separating them. The CDR3 DNA follows: TGTGCCACCAGTTCACAGGGAATAGAGCAGTACTTC. Its translation is CATSSQGIEQYF.

V is TRBV15 and J is TRBJ2-5; D gene uncertain. This CDR3 contains 15 residues. Germline V gene sequence: CDR1 LNHNV, CDR2 YYDKDF (reference sequence). With 0 bases removed from V and 2 bases from J, the gap between germline ends came to 10 bases. This CDR3 reads CATSRDRVGQETQYF. DNA for the CDR3: TGTGCCACCAGCAGAGATCGTGTTGGGCAAGAGACCCAGTACTTC.